Each of the 5 T cell receptor beta chains below was sequenced from the same sample in a study of blood T cell repertoires in COVID-19. Some clones are missing from TCRdb's copy, which holds only in-frame ones; the method was immunoSEQ multiplex PCR. Among approximately 76,000 clones listed, more than 75% were seen once. Material for sequencing was peripheral blood. Receptors originate from a woman in her sixties or seventies with acute or convalescent COVID-19.

The chain employs TRBV19 and TRBJ2-1; no clear D. This CDR3 contains 15 residues. The V end lost 3 bases, the J end lost 0 bases, and 9 bases lay between the germline ends. CDR1 is LNHDA and CDR2 is SQIVND in the germline V gene (reference sequence). The CDR3 spells CASSMSGSSYNEQFF. The CDR3 bases are TGTGCCAGTAGTATGTCAGGCAGCTCCTACAATGAGCAGTTCTTC.

The V call is TRBV28, the J call TRBJ2-7; TRBD2 matches 9 bases. Germline V gene data show CDR1 as MDHEN and CDR2 as SYDVKM. J gave up 2 bases and V 2 bases, and 1 base lay outside the gene matches. The CDR3 is 14 residues long. This CDR3 is CASSLQRGAYEQYF. The CDR3 DNA reads TGTGCCAGCAGTTTACAGCGGGGGGCCTACGAGCAGTACTTC.

CDR3 in DNA: TGTGCCAGTAGTCCGACGACGACAGTATACGAGCAGTACTTC. It codes for CASSPTTTVYEQYF. The chain couples TRBV19 to TRBJ2-7, with D possibly matching TRBD1 (5 bases). Per germline, CDR1 LNHDA and CDR2 SQIVND (reference sequence). Deletions cut 5 bases from V and 4 bases from J, with 15 bases between. CDR3 length: 14 amino acids.

The genes are TRBV27 and TRBJ1-5; 9 nucleotides line up with TRBD1. CDR1 and CDR2 from the germline V gene are MNHEY and SMNVEV (reference sequence). CDR3 length equals 13 residues. The V and J ends lost 6 bases and 6 bases, in that order; junction bases with no gene match: 3. The CDR3, as DNA: TGTGCCAGCAGACAGGGGGCTACTCAGCCCCAGCATTTT. This translates into CASRQGATQPQHF.

This chain uses TRBV27 with TRBJ1-4, with a possible D match to TRBD1 (5 bases). The CDR3 is 15 amino acids. CDR1 MNHEY and CDR2 SMNVEV come from the germline V gene (reference sequence). V was clipped by 0 bases and J by 7 bases, with 12 bases between them. CDR3 region: CASSLSRQGGEKLFF. CDR3 DNA: TGTGCCAGCAGTTTATCGAGGCAGGGAGGTGAAAAACTGTTTTTT.